This passage covers 16 T cell receptor beta chains from one sample sequenced in a study of cytomegalovirus exposure and HLA in healthy donors. Vbeta (60) and Jbeta (13) primers were used in the PCR. This table comes from immunoSEQ multiplex PCR, and its TCRdb copy is limited to in-frame clones, with some not included. Here the sample spans some 190,000 clones, 80% to 90% being singletons. Source material: PBMCs. The receptors stem from a man younger than 40 in good health and CMV-seronegative.

V and J are TRBV5-1 and TRBJ2-5; TRBD2 matches 8 bases. The V segment lost 2 bases and the J segment 3 bases; nucleotides outside the gene matches: 6. This CDR3 region has 15 residues. CDR1 is SGHRS and CDR2 is YFSETQ in the germline V gene. CDR3 bases: TGCGCCAGCAGCTTACCCGGGACTAGAGAAGAGACCCAGTACTTC. This codes for CASSLPGTREETQYF.

This chain connects TRBV5-1 to TRBJ2-3; D is perhaps TRBD2 (7 bases). Trimming took 0 bases from V and 5 from J, leaving 19 bases between them. The CDR3 contains 17 residues. Germline V gives CDR1 SGHRS, CDR2 YFSETQ. CDR3 sequence: CASSLVSRGPGEDTQYF. The CDR3 DNA reads TGCGCCAGCAGCTTGGTTTCGCGGGGGCCTGGGGAAGATACGCAGTATTTT.

The CDR3 is CASSSRTGNTEAFF. In DNA form, the CDR3 reads TGTGCCAGCAGTTCAAGGACAGGGAACACTGAAGCTTTCTTT. The chain links TRBV6-5 to TRBJ1-1; 7 bases align to TRBD1. The V segment lost 4 bases and the J segment 1 base; nucleotides outside the gene matches: 3. CDR3 length: 14 residues. CDR1 MNHEY and CDR2 SVGAGI come from the germline V gene.

The chain joins TRBV28 to TRBJ2-5, with a weak D call TRBD1 (6 bases). The J call is doubtful: the DNA matches TRBJ2-7 better. Per germline, CDR1 MDHEN and CDR2 SYDVKM. The CDR3 totals 13 residues. The CDR3 DNA sequence: TGTGCCAGCACCCAACAGGGTAACTACGAGCAGTACTTC. Amino acid sequence: CASTQQGNYEQYF.

This rearrangement joins TRBV7-6 to TRBJ1-1; no clear D. This CDR3 contains 12 residues. V dropped 3 bases and J dropped 2 bases, with 4 bases sitting between them. Germline values: CDR1 SGHVS, CDR2 FNYEAQ. The CDR3 bases are TGTGCCAGCAGCTTCGTAAACACTGAAGCTTTCTTT. Protein: CASSFVNTEAFF. Looking up the rest from reference TRBV7-6 and TRBJ1-1 gives the full variable domain: GAGVSQSPRYKVTKRGQDVALRCDPISGHVSLYWYRQALGQGPEFLTYFNYEAQQDKSGLPNDRFSAERPEGSISTLTIQRTEQRDSAMYRCASSFVNTEAFFGQGTRLTVV.

The CDR3 DNA follows: TGTGCCAGTAGCCCTAACAGGGTCACAGATACGCAGTATTTT. This gives the protein CASSPNRVTDTQYF. The rearrangement joins TRBV19 to TRBJ2-3; weak D call: TRBD1 (6 bases). The CDR3 sequence is 14 residues long. Trimming pared 6 bases from V and 2 bases from J, leaving 12 bases between. Germline loops: CDR1 LNHDA, CDR2 SQIVND (reference sequence).

The chain links TRBV28 to TRBJ1-4, with 8 positions matching TRBD1. V was clipped by 6 bases and J by 8 bases; unmatched bases: 8. The CDR3 contains 14 residues. Germline CDR1 MDHEN, CDR2 SYDVKM. The CDR3 spells CASRRTGTWEKLFF. The CDR3 DNA reads as TGTGCCAGCAGGCGGACAGGGACTTGGGAAAAACTGTTTTTT.

The rearrangement uses TRBV19 and TRBJ1-4; 11 nucleotides line up with TRBD1. The germline V gene has CDR1 LNHDA and CDR2 SQIVND (reference sequence). This CDR3 contains 17 residues. Trimming cost V 8 bases and J 0 bases; bases outside gene matches: 8. CDR3 sequence reads: CASDRDRGTATNEKLFF. DNA for the CDR3: TGTGCCAGTGACCGGGACAGGGGGACCGCAACTAATGAAAAACTGTTTTTT. Full variable domain (outside the CDR3, taken from reference TRBV19 and TRBJ1-4): DGGITQSPKYLFRKEGQNVTLSCEQNLNHDAMYWYRQDPGQGLRLIYYSQIVNDFQKGDIAEGYSVSREKKESFPLTVTSAQKNPTAFYLCASDRDRGTATNEKLFFGSGTQLSVL.

The CDR3 region has the DNA TGTGCCAGCAGCGCCCTGACAGGTCAAGAGACCCAGTACTTC. As protein: CASSALTGQETQYF. The rearrangement links TRBV9 to TRBJ2-5; a weak D match, TRBD1 (6 bases). This CDR3 has 14 residues. Trimming pared 3 bases from V and 2 bases from J, leaving 11 bases between. Looked up from germline, CDR1 is SGDLS and CDR2 is YYNGEE.

The rearrangement links TRBV4-1 to TRBJ2-7, with 8 positions matching TRBD1. V gave up 1 base and J gave up 2 bases; unmatched junction bases: 1. CDR3 length: 14 residues. The V gene's germline CDR1 is MGHRA and CDR2 YSYEKL. CDR3 in amino acids: CASSQGTGPYEQYF. For the CDR3, the DNA is TGCGCCAGCAGCCAAGGGACAGGGCCCTACGAGCAGTACTTC.

V usage is TRBV9 and J usage is TRBJ1-1; TRBD1 is a possible D gene (5 bases). CDR3 size: 18 residues. Between the trimmed V and J ends, which lost 4 bases and 0 bases, there was a span of 22 bases. Germline CDR1 reads SGDLS; CDR2 reads YYNGEE. The CDR3 nucleotides read TGTGCCAGCAGCAGAGCCCCGGGAGGGGTCCTGGTGAACACTGAAGCTTTCTTT. As protein: CASSRAPGGVLVNTEAFF.

This clone was counted a single time. The chain is built from TRBV5-4 and TRBJ2-5, with 9 bases identical to TRBD1. V lost 5 bases, J lost 0 bases, and 5 bases stayed unmatched. Germline lookup yields CDR1 SGHNT and CDR2 YYREEE (reference sequence). The CDR3 consists of 15 residues. The CDR3 nucleotides read TGTGCCAGCAGTTCGGGACAGGGCAACCAAGAGACCCAGTACTTC. It encodes CASSSGQGNQETQYF.

This clone was counted once. The chain joins TRBV7-4 to TRBJ1-5, with D possibly being TRBD1 (6 bases). V lost 2 bases and J 0 bases, leaving 11 bases between the germline ends. Germline V CDR1 and CDR2: SGHVT, SQSDAQ. The CDR3 sequence is 16 residues long. The chain's CDR3 is CASSLLRQDSNQPQHF. The CDR3, as DNA: TGTGCCAGCAGCTTATTGAGACAGGATAGCAATCAGCCCCAGCATTTT.

The rearrangement joins TRBV29-1 to TRBJ2-1; no definite D call. The germline V gene has CDR1 SQVTM and CDR2 ANQGSEA. Trimming took off 1 base at V and 7 bases at J, with 11 bases between the two ends. The CDR3 consists of 13 residues. CDR3 in DNA: TGCAGCGTTGAAGTAGCTACTCAAAATGAGCAGTTCTTC. Amino acid sequence: CSVEVATQNEQFF.

The genes are TRBV6-1 and TRBJ2-1; 7 bases are a match to TRBD2. This CDR3 region has 15 residues. CDR1 MNHNS and CDR2 SASEGT come from the germline V gene. V was clipped by 4 bases and J by 3 bases; unmatched bases: 6. CDR3: CASSGSGTVYNEQFF. The CDR3 coding sequence is TGTGCCAGCAGTGGAAGCGGGACCGTCTACAATGAGCAGTTCTTC.

This sequence joins TRBV5-4 and TRBJ2-3; D unclear. The ends were cut back, 0 bases at V and 3 bases at J, with 11 bases in the middle. The CDR3 totals 15 residues. The germline CDR1 and CDR2 sequences are SGHNT and YYREEE (reference sequence). CDR3 sequence reads: CASSLENRWTDTQYF. The CDR3 bases are TGTGCCAGCAGCTTGGAAAATCGGTGGACAGATACGCAGTATTTT.